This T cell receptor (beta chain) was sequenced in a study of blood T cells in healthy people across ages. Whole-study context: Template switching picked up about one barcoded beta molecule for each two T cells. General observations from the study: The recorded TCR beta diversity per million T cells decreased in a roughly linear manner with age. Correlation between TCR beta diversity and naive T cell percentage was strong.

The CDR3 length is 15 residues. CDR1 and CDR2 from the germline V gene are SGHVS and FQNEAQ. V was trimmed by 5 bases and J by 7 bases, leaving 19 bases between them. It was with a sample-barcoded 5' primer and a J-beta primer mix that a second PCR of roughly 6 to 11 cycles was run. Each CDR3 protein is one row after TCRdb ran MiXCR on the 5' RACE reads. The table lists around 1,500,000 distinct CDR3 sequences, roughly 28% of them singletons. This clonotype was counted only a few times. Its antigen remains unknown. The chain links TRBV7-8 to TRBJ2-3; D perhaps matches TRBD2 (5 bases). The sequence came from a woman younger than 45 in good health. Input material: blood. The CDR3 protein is CASSPISEVGYTQYF. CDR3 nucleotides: TGTGCCAGCAGCCCCATTTCGGAGGTTGGGTATACGCAGTATTTT.